Listed here are 30 T cell receptor beta chains from one sample, sequenced in a study of T cell responses to AZD1222 COVID-19 vaccine. Produced via immunoSEQ multiplex PCR; TCRdb's table is partial and in-frame only. The sample has more than 60,000 clones; 87% are singletons. The input for sequencing was peripheral blood, taken 28 days after the second AZD1222 dose. The receptors come from an adult who received the AZD1222 COVID-19 vaccine.

The chain recombines TRBV7-9 with TRBJ1-1, with D uncertain. V was cut by 5 bases and J by 6 bases, with 13 bases left in between. Germline CDR1 and CDR2: SEHNR and FQNEAQ (reference sequence). The CDR3 runs 13 residues. The CDR3 coding sequence is TGTGCCAGCAGCCAGAGAACAGTGGCTGAAGCTTTCTTT. Residues: CASSQRTVAEAFF.

The rearrangement joins TRBV19 to TRBJ1-2; D is ambiguous. CDR1 is LNHDA and CDR2 is SQIVND in the germline V gene (reference sequence). CDR3 length: 13 amino acids. With 11 bases removed from V and 3 bases from J, the gap between germline ends came to 16 bases. The CDR3 loop is CASLPTGDYGYTF. As DNA, the CDR3 is TGTGCCTCCCTTCCCACGGGTGACTATGGCTACACCTTC.

The rearrangement links TRBV19 to TRBJ2-5; TRBD1 might be the D (5 bases). Germline lookup yields CDR1 LNHDA and CDR2 SQIVND (reference sequence). The V end was cut by 3 bases, the J end by 2 bases, with 10 bases between. There are 14 residues in the CDR3. The CDR3 sequence: CASSIMAGQETQYF. The CDR3 bases are TGTGCCAGTAGTATCATGGCAGGGCAAGAGACCCAGTACTTC.

This chain uses TRBV19 with TRBJ1-5, with 9 bases identical to TRBD1. With V trimmed by 3 bases and J by 5 bases, 8 bases remained unmatched. There are 16 residues in the CDR3. Germline V lookup: CDR1 LNHDA, CDR2 SQIVND (reference sequence). The DNA for the CDR3 is TGTGCCAGTAGTATTCTCTGGACAGGGGTCCATCAGCCCCAGCATTTT. Translation: CASSILWTGVHQPQHF.

With respect to this clone: The junction shows a germline mismatch at one end, possibly a read error. The chain joins TRBV7-9 to TRBJ1-1; 8 bases agree with TRBD1. This CDR3 has 15 residues. CDR1 is SEHNR and CDR2 is FQNEAQ in the germline V gene (reference sequence). The CDR3 coding sequence is TGTGCCAGCAGCGTAGCCGGGACAGGGAACACTGAAGCTTTCTTT. It codes for CASSVAGTGNTEAFF.

V usage is TRBV3-1 (or the pseudogene TRBV3-2) and J usage is TRBJ2-5; the match to TRBD1 covers 7 bases. Germline V gene data show CDR1 as LGHDT and CDR2 as YNNKEL (reference sequence). The CDR3 runs 14 residues. Trimming cost V 5 bases and J 3 bases; bases outside gene matches: 6. This chain's CDR3 is CASSSAGGEETQYF. CDR3 DNA: TGTGCCAGCAGCTCGGCAGGGGGTGAAGAGACCCAGTACTTC.

The chain is built from TRBV11-1 and TRBJ1-1; the D gene is possibly TRBD1 (6 bases). CDR1 is SGHAT, CDR2 FQDESV, per germline (reference sequence). Trimming removed 5 bases at V and 4 bases at J, with 11 bases between. The length of the CDR3 is 13 residues. CDR3 bases: TGTGCCAGCAGCAGGGGGGCGCCCACTGAAGCTTTCTTT. This gives the protein CASSRGAPTEAFF.

V usage is TRBV19 and J usage is TRBJ2-6, with D perhaps TRBD1 (6 bases). Germline V gene lookup returns CDR1 LNHDA and CDR2 SQIVND (reference sequence). Trimming pared 5 bases from V and 4 bases from J, leaving 12 bases between. CDR3 length: 15 amino acids. The CDR3 DNA reads TGTGCCAGTAGTTTAGGGGGATACGGGGCCAACGTCCTGACTTTC. Translated: CASSLGGYGANVLTF.

Only a few counts were recorded for this clone. The chain uses TRBV7-6 and TRBJ1-5; D ambiguous. This CDR3 comprises 14 residues. Germline lookup yields CDR1 SGHVS and CDR2 FNYEAQ. V shed 1 base and J shed 3 bases, with 7 bases lying between them. The CDR3 here is CASSLGYNNQPQHF. CDR3 DNA sequence: TGTGCCAGCAGCTTAGGATACAACAATCAGCCCCAGCATTTT. Using reference TRBV7-6 and TRBJ1-5 for the parts outside the CDR3, the full variable domain is GAGVSQSPRYKVTKRGQDVALRCDPISGHVSLYWYRQALGQGPEFLTYFNYEAQQDKSGLPNDRFSAERPEGSISTLTIQRTEQRDSAMYRCASSLGYNNQPQHFGDGTRLSIL.

The gene calls are TRBV15 and TRBJ1-2; TRBD1 matches 7 bases. The germline V gene encodes CDR1 LNHNV and CDR2 YYDKDF (reference sequence). V lost 2 bases, J lost 7 bases, and 16 bases stayed unmatched. CDR3 length: 17 amino acids. The CDR3 DNA reads TGTGCCACCAGCAGACATGCCTCAATTCAGGGGGGCGGTGGCTACACCTTC. Translation: CATSRHASIQGGGGYTF.

The chain is built from TRBV7-8 and TRBJ2-2; no definite D call. The CDR3 spans 13 residues. The V gene lost 0 bases and the J gene lost 3 bases, with 2 bases spanning the gap. CDR1 and CDR2 (germline): SGHVS, FQNEAQ. CDR3 nucleotides: TGTGCCAGCAGCTTAGCGGACACCGGGGAGCTGTTTTTT. Translating gives CASSLADTGELFF.

This rearrangement joins TRBV29-1 to TRBJ1-1; maybe TRBD1 (5 bases). The germline V gene has CDR1 SQVTM and CDR2 ANQGSEA. Trimming left V 7 bases short and J 1 base short, with 13 bases between. The CDR3 is made up of 13 amino acids. The DNA for the CDR3 is TGCAGCGCCTGGAGGGGTCCGAACACTGAAGCTTTCTTT. Amino acid sequence: CSAWRGPNTEAFF.

V and J are TRBV5-6 and TRBJ2-5; possible D gene TRBD1, 6 bases. This CDR3 spans 16 amino acids. The ends were cut back, 3 bases at V and 5 bases at J, with 20 bases in the middle. In germline, CDR1 is SGHDT, CDR2 YYEEEE. The CDR3 sequence is CASSYMTGSPEETQYF. CDR3 DNA sequence: TGTGCCAGCAGCTATATGACAGGTTCCCCGGAGGAGACCCAGTACTTC.

The CDR3 DNA sequence: TGTGCCAGCAGCCAAGATATCTCCGCAGGGTGGGGCTACACCTTC. Amino acid sequence: CASSQDISAGWGYTF. V usage is TRBV3-1 (or the pseudogene TRBV3-2) and J usage is TRBJ1-2; D might be TRBD1 (5 bases). Per germline, CDR1 LGHDT and CDR2 YNNKEL (reference sequence). This CDR3 region has 15 residues. V was shortened by 0 bases and J by 8 bases, with 16 bases between the two germline ends.

This chain connects TRBV4-1 to TRBJ1-5; 9 bases fit TRBD1. After removal of 3 bases from V and 10 bases from J, the junction contained 10 bases not matched to a gene. The CDR3 has 15 amino acids. Germline V gene lookup returns CDR1 MGHRA and CDR2 YSYEKL. CDR3 coding DNA: TGCGCCAGCAGCCAGGACGGGACAGGGTTGTATCCCCAGCATTTT. Translating it yields CASSQDGTGLYPQHF.

The rearrangement uses TRBV5-6 and TRBJ1-2; D call uncertain. The germline gives CDR1 SGHDT, CDR2 YYEEEE. The CDR3 sequence is 14 residues long. V was trimmed by 5 bases and J by 0 bases, leaving 11 bases between them. CDR3 bases: TGTGCCAGCAGGCTTTCCTTGTCTAACTATGGCTACACCTTC. Amino acids: CASRLSLSNYGYTF.

The chain carries TRBV4-1 and TRBJ2-1; 9 bases align to TRBD1. The CDR3 extends over 15 amino acids. After removal of 4 bases from V and 9 bases from J, the junction contained 10 bases not matched to a gene. Germline V gene sequence: CDR1 MGHRA, CDR2 YSYEKL. CDR3 region: CASSLSGQGRSEQFF. CDR3 DNA sequence: TGCGCCAGCAGCCTTTCGGGACAGGGAAGGAGTGAGCAGTTCTTC.

V is TRBV27 and J is TRBJ1-1; tentatively, D is TRBD1 (5 bases). V was cut by 2 bases and J by 4 bases, with 8 bases left in between. CDR3 size: 13 residues. Germline loops: CDR1 MNHEY, CDR2 SMNVEV (reference sequence). CDR3 coding DNA: TGTGCCAGCAGTTTAGGGGCAGTCACTGAAGCTTTCTTT. It yields the protein CASSLGAVTEAFF.

V is TRBV5-1 and J is TRBJ2-7; TRBD2 agrees at 7 bases. The V segment lost 4 bases and the J segment 1 base; nucleotides outside the gene matches: 8. Looked up from germline, CDR1 is SGHRS and CDR2 is YFSETQ. The CDR3 covers 15 residues. CDR3 DNA: TGCGCCAGCAGCCTGTTGGGAGGGGCTTCCTACGAGCAGTACTTC. This codes for CASSLLGGASYEQYF.

The rearrangement links TRBV5-1 to TRBJ1-2, with 7 bases that match TRBD1. The CDR3 sequence is 15 residues long. Germline lookup yields CDR1 SGHRS and CDR2 YFSETQ. J was trimmed by 5 bases and V by 0 bases; bases with no gene match: 7. The CDR3 bases are TGCGCCAGCAGCTTGGTGGGGACAGCTGATTATGGCTACACCTTC. Translated: CASSLVGTADYGYTF.

This chain links TRBV12-3 or TRBV12-4 with TRBJ1-2, with D perhaps TRBD1 (5 bases). The germline V and J ends were trimmed by 7 bases and 6 bases, with 12 bases remaining between them. The CDR3 runs to 12 residues. CDR3 protein: CASILGGDGYTF. The DNA for the CDR3 is TGTGCCAGCATCCTTGGGGGGGATGGCTACACCTTC.

This chain uses TRBV30 with TRBJ2-1; D may be TRBD1 or TRBD2 (5 bases each). Germline V gene data show CDR1 as GTSNPN and CDR2 as SVGIG (reference sequence). V was trimmed by 4 bases and J by 5 bases, leaving 21 bases between them. The CDR3 has 16 amino acids. The chain's CDR3 is CAWIPPWDLTDNEQFF. CDR3 sequence (DNA): TGTGCCTGGATTCCCCCTTGGGACCTAACTGACAATGAGCAGTTCTTC.

This chain links TRBV6-5 with TRBJ2-1; 9 nucleotides match TRBD1. The CDR3 loop spans 13 amino acids. J gave up 8 bases and V 6 bases, and 5 bases lay outside the gene matches. Germline V lookup: CDR1 MNHEY, CDR2 SVGAGI. The chain's CDR3 is CASRQGAGDEQFF. Written as DNA, the CDR3 is TGTGCCAGCAGACAGGGGGCAGGCGATGAGCAGTTCTTC.

V gene TRBV9 combines with J gene TRBJ2-7; possibly TRBD1 or TRBD2 for D (5 bases each). CDR1 SGDLS and CDR2 YYNGEE come from the germline V gene. The ends were cut back, 0 bases at V and 7 bases at J, with 14 bases in the middle. The CDR3 length is 14 residues. The CDR3 sequence: CASSVERDPREQYF. The CDR3 bases are TGTGCCAGCAGCGTAGAGAGGGACCCGAGAGAGCAGTACTTC.

The V call is TRBV2, the J call TRBJ2-7; 8 bases map to TRBD1. Unmatched junction bases numbered 3, after V lost 5 bases and J lost 3 bases. The CDR3 spans 13 residues. Germline lookup yields CDR1 SNHLY and CDR2 FYNNEI. The CDR3 DNA is TGTGCCAGCAGTCCCGGGACAGGCTACGAGCAGTACTTC. Its translation: CASSPGTGYEQYF.

This clone was detected a few times. This chain joins TRBV6-5 and TRBJ1-6, with TRBD1 as a possible D gene (5 bases). V gave up 4 bases and J gave up 3 bases, with 13 bases separating them. CDR3 size: 16 residues. Germline lookup yields CDR1 MNHEY and CDR2 SVGAGI. This chain's CDR3 is CASSSGDGYYNSPLHF. For the CDR3, the DNA is TGTGCCAGCAGTTCTGGGGACGGTTACTATAATTCACCCCTCCACTTT.

The chain is built from TRBV3-1 (or the pseudogene TRBV3-2) and TRBJ1-4; D might be TRBD1 (5 bases). The CDR3 spans 15 residues. V was shortened by 3 bases and J by 6 bases, with 14 bases between the two germline ends. CDR1 and CDR2 (germline): LGHDT, YNNKEL (reference sequence). CDR3 region: CASSQTGMGHEKLFF. The CDR3 DNA sequence: TGTGCCAGCAGCCAGACGGGCATGGGACATGAAAAACTGTTTTTT.

This sequence joins TRBV19 and TRBJ1-1, with D perhaps TRBD1 (5 bases). Germline lookup yields CDR1 LNHDA and CDR2 SQIVND (reference sequence). V lost 5 bases and J lost 5, with 15 bases in between. The CDR3 length is 14 residues. CDR3 sequence reads: CASSPGRRWTEAFF. The CDR3 bases are TGTGCCAGTAGTCCGGGACGGAGGTGGACTGAAGCTTTCTTT.

The chain employs TRBV6-1 and TRBJ1-5; D is unresolved. Germline V gene data show CDR1 as MNHNS and CDR2 as SASEGT. This CDR3 spans 14 amino acids. V was trimmed by 0 bases and J by 3 bases, leaving 6 bases between them. CDR3 sequence: CASSEALINQPQHF. The CDR3 bases are TGTGCCAGCAGTGAAGCGCTCATCAATCAGCCCCAGCATTTT.

The chain employs TRBV30 and TRBJ1-3; no definite D call. V was pared by 7 bases and J by 2 bases, with 15 bases between. There are 14 residues in the CDR3. In germline, CDR1 is GTSNPN, CDR2 SVGIG (reference sequence). CDR3 in amino acids: CAYSFRVTGNTIYF. The CDR3 nucleotides read TGTGCCTACTCCTTTCGGGTGACTGGAAACACCATATATTTT.